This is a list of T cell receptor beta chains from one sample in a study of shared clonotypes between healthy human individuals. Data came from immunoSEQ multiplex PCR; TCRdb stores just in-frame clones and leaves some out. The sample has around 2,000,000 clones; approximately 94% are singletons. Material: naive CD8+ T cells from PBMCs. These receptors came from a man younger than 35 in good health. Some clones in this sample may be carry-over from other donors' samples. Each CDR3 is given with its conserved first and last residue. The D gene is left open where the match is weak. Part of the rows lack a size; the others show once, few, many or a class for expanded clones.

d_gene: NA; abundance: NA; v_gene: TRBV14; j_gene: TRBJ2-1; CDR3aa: CASSQGAYNEQFF; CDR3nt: TGTGCCAGCAGCCAAGGCGCTTACAATGAGCAGTTCTTC
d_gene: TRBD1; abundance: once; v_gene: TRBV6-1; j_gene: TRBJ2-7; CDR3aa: CASNLWTGAYEQYF; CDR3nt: TGTGCCAGCAACCTATGGACAGGGGCCTACGAGCAGTACTTC
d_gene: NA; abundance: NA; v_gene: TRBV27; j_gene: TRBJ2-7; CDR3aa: CASSILGRSSYEQYF; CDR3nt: TGTGCCAGCAGTATCTTAGGACGGAGCTCCTACGAGCAGTACTTC
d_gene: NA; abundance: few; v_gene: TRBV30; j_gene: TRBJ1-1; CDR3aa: CAWGMGTEAFF; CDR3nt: TGTGCCTGGGGAATGGGCACTGAAGCTTTCTTT
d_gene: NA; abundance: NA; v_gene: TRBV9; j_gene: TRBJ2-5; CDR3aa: CASTLGPGQRETQYF; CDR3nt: TGTGCCAGCACCCTGGGTCCCGGACAAAGGGAGACCCAGTACTTC
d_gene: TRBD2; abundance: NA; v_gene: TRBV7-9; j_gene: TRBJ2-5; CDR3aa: CASSLASGGRETQYF; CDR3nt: TGTGCCAGCAGCTTAGCGTCGGGGGGAAGGGAGACCCAGTACTTC
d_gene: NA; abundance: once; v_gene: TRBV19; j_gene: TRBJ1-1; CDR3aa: CASSLFTGTLNTEAFF; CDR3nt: TGTGCCAGTAGCCTCTTCACCGGGACTCTGAACACTGAAGCTTTCTTT
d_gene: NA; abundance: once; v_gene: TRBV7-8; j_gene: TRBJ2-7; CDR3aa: CASTPTNYEQYF; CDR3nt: TGTGCCAGCACTCCGACCAACTACGAGCAGTACTTC
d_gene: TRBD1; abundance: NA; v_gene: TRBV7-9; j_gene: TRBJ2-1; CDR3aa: CASGQGYNEQFF; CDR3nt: TGTGCCAGCGGACAGGGATACAATGAGCAGTTCTTC
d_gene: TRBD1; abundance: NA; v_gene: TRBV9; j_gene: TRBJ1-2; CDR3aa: CASSVVGRGNGYTF; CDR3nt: TGTGCCAGCAGCGTAGTGGGCAGGGGGAATGGCTACACCTTC
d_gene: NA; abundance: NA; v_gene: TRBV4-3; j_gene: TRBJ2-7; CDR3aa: CASSQDDKGGFYEQYF; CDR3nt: TGCGCCAGCAGCCAAGACGATAAGGGGGGGTTCTACGAGCAGTACTTC
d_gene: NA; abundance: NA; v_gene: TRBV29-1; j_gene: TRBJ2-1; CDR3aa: CSVTIYNEQFF; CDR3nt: TGCAGCGTGACTATCTACAATGAGCAGTTCTTC
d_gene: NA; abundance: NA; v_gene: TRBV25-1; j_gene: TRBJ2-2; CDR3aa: CASSEWDGRLELFF; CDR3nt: TGTGCCAGCAGTGAATGGGACGGGCGCCTGGAGCTGTTTTTT
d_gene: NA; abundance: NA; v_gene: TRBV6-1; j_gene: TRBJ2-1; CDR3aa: CASSKLKYNEQFF; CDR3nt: TGTGCCAGCAGTAAATTGAAGTACAATGAGCAGTTCTTC
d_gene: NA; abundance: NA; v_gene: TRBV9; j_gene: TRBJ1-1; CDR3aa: CASSVNPGAGSEAFF; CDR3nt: TGTGCCAGCAGCGTCAACCCAGGGGCGGGATCTGAAGCTTTCTTT
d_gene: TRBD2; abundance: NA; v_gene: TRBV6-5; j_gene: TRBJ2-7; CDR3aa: CASSSRLAGTYEQYF; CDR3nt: TGTGCCAGCAGTTCAAGACTAGCGGGAACCTACGAGCAGTACTTC
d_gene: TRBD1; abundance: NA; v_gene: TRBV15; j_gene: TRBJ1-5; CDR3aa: CATREGAPGRSNQPQHF; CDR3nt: TGTGCCACCAGAGAGGGGGCTCCGGGGAGGAGCAATCAGCCCCAGCATTTT
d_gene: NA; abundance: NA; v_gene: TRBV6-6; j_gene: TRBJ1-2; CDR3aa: CASSYYPEGRRNYTF; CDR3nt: TGTGCCAGCAGTTATTACCCTGAAGGGAGAAGAAACTACACCTTC
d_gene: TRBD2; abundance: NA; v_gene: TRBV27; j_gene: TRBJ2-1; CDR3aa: CASRRASGSSYNEQFF; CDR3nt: TGTGCCAGCAGGAGGGCTAGCGGGAGCTCCTACAATGAGCAGTTCTTC
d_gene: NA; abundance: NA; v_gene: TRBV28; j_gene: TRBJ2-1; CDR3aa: CATLRGSLVAYNEQFF; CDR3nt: TGTGCCACCCTTAGGGGTTCCCTAGTCGCCTACAATGAGCAGTTCTTC
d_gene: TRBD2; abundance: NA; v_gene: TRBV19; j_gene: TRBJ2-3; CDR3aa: CASSIVTSGRGVDTQYF; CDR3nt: TGTGCCAGTAGTATAGTCACTAGCGGGAGAGGCGTAGATACGCAGTATTTT
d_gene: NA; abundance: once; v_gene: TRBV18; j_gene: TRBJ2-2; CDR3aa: CASSPEDPASENTGELFF; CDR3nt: TGTGCCAGCTCACCAGAAGACCCCGCTAGCGAAAACACCGGGGAGCTGTTTTTT
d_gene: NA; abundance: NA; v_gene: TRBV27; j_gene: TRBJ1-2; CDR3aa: CASRQGSYGYTF; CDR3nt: TGTGCCAGCAGACAAGGGAGCTATGGCTACACCTTC
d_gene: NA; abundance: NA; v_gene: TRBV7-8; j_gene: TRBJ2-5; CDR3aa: CASSTSGTPGRETQYF; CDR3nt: TGTGCCAGCAGCACCTCCGGGACCCCCGGGAGAGAGACCCAGTACTTC
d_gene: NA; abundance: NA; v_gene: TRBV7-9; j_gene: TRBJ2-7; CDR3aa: CASSLEGFEQYF; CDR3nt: TGTGCCAGCAGCTTAGAGGGGTTCGAGCAGTACTTC